These 26 T cell receptor beta chains were sequenced from one sample in a study of blood T cell repertoires in COVID-19. TCRdb keeps only in-frame clones here, not all; method: immunoSEQ multiplex PCR. The repertoire holds about 150,000 clones, with about 88% as singletons. The sequenced material came from peripheral blood. The receptors here all came from a human donor with acute or convalescent COVID-19. The donor label of this sample is uncertain.

J is TRBJ2-5 and V is TRBV7-2; TRBD2 matches at 15 bases. Trimming removed 1 base from V and 5 bases from J; junction bases left unmatched: 5. Germline V CDR1 and CDR2: SGHTA, FQGNSA. CDR3 length equals 17 residues. Here the CDR3 reads CASSLGTSGRVRETQYF. CDR3 coding DNA: TGTGCCAGCAGCTTAGGGACTAGCGGGAGGGTTAGGGAGACCCAGTACTTC.

The chain couples TRBV18 to TRBJ2-6; 11 bases are shared with TRBD1. Germline assignment: CDR1 KGHSH and CDR2 LQKENI. Losses at the gene ends were 2 bases for V and 2 bases for J; bases not matched to a gene: 8. The CDR3 spans 19 residues. DNA for the CDR3: TGTGCCAGCTCACCATTCTGGGACAGGGGGGGAACTGGGGCCAACGTCCTGACTTTC. Translating it yields CASSPFWDRGGTGANVLTF.

This clone is a singleton in its sample. The rearrangement joins TRBV29-1 to TRBJ1-2; a possible D gene is TRBD1 (5 bases). From germline, CDR1 is SQVTM and CDR2 ANQGSEA. The CDR3 totals 12 residues. V was clipped by 6 bases and J by 4 bases, with 12 bases between them. CDR3: CSVGGGTYGYTF. The CDR3 nucleotides are TGCAGCGTCGGGGGGGGTACCTATGGCTACACCTTC.

The rearrangement uses TRBV19 and TRBJ1-1; D uncertain. This CDR3 has 13 residues. CDR1 is LNHDA and CDR2 is SQIVND in the germline V gene (reference sequence). With 5 bases removed from V and 6 bases from J, the gap between germline ends came to 13 bases. DNA for the CDR3: TGTGCCAGTAGTTTGAGGCTGCGCTCTGAAGCTTTCTTT. It is translated as CASSLRLRSEAFF.

The chain uses TRBV9 and TRBJ1-1; TRBD1 agrees at 8 bases. Germline-derived CDR1 and CDR2 are SGDLS and YYNGEE. The CDR3 has 13 amino acids. V trimming: 4 bases; J trimming: 6 bases; junction bases outside the gene matches: 5. This CDR3 reads CASSRTGKPEAFF. CDR3 DNA: TGTGCCAGCAGCCGGACAGGGAAGCCTGAAGCTTTCTTT.

The chain combines TRBV7-6 with TRBJ2-7; TRBD1 matches 7 bases. The J segment lost 6 bases and the V segment lost 5 bases, leaving 16 bases of the junction unmatched. The CDR3 has 16 amino acids. Germline CDR1 is SGHVS and CDR2 is FNYEAQ. The CDR3 loop is CASSAKPGQPPPEQYF. CDR3 coding DNA: TGTGCCAGCAGCGCGAAGCCGGGACAGCCCCCTCCCGAGCAGTACTTC.

The chain recombines TRBV7-3 with TRBJ2-1, with TRBD2 matching 9 bases. Per germline, CDR1 SGHTA and CDR2 FQGTGA. Trimming took 3 bases from V and 4 from J; bases not matched to a gene: 7. The CDR3 is 16 residues long. The CDR3 spells CASSFSAGGQYNEQFF. The CDR3 DNA reads as TGTGCCAGCAGCTTCTCCGCGGGGGGGCAGTACAATGAGCAGTTCTTC.

V usage is TRBV18 and J usage is TRBJ1-1; TRBD1 aligns across 7 bases. V lost 5 bases to trimming and J lost 1 base; unmatched junction nucleotides: 4. Germline CDR1 KGHSH, CDR2 LQKENI. The CDR3 is made up of 14 amino acids. CDR3 DNA: TGTGCCAGCTCAGCAACAGGGGAGAACACTGAAGCTTTCTTT. Its translation is CASSATGENTEAFF.

V usage is TRBV9 and J usage is TRBJ2-1; 10 bases map to TRBD1. Losses at the gene ends were 2 bases for V and 8 bases for J; bases not matched to a gene: 7. This CDR3 spans 15 amino acids. Germline CDR1 SGDLS, CDR2 YYNGEE. CDR3 DNA: TGTGCCAGCAGCGTGACCGGGACAGGGGTCTATGAGCAGTTCTTC. Translation: CASSVTGTGVYEQFF.

This clone turned up a few times. This chain connects TRBV19 to TRBJ2-2, with 7 positions matching TRBD1. The length of the CDR3 is 15 residues. Per germline, CDR1 LNHDA and CDR2 SQIVND (reference sequence). V was pared by 6 bases and J by 7 bases, with 11 bases of the junction left unmatched. This CDR3 is CASSQRQGSGGELFF. In DNA, the CDR3 is TGTGCCAGTAGCCAGAGACAGGGATCTGGCGGGGAGCTGTTTTTT. Supplemented by reference TRBV19 and TRBJ2-2, the full variable domain reads DGGITQSPKYLFRKEGQNVTLSCEQNLNHDAMYWYRQDPGQGLRLIYYSQIVNDFQKGDIAEGYSVSREKKESFPLTVTSAQKNPTAFYLCASSQRQGSGGELFFGEGSRLTVL.

This clone was found a few times. The chain recombines TRBV9 with TRBJ1-1, with TRBD1 matching 7 bases. This CDR3 is built from 13 residues. Germline trimming cut 0 bases from V and 6 bases from J; bases unmatched to any gene: 2. The germline V gene has CDR1 SGDLS and CDR2 YYNGEE. The CDR3 protein is CASSVDDRAEAFF. Written as DNA, the CDR3 is TGTGCCAGCAGCGTAGACGACAGGGCTGAAGCTTTCTTT.

This chain links TRBV5-6 with TRBJ2-1; 7 bases agree with TRBD1. The CDR3 is 16 amino acids. Germline V gene lookup returns CDR1 SGHDT and CDR2 YYEEEE. The V segment lost 4 bases and the J segment 4 bases; nucleotides outside the gene matches: 11. In DNA, the CDR3 is TGTGCCAGCAGCCCTGAACTCGGGACAGTATACAATGAGCAGTTCTTC. Its translation: CASSPELGTVYNEQFF.

This clone occurred a few times. The genes are TRBV6-5 and TRBJ1-1; D unresolved. Germline lookup yields CDR1 MNHEY and CDR2 SVGAGI. Trimming removed 4 bases at V and 10 bases at J, with 13 bases between. CDR3 length: 12 residues. CDR3 nucleotide sequence: TGTGCCAGCAGTTCTGCCGGGATTCCAGCTTTCTTT. Translating gives CASSSAGIPAFF.

The chain uses TRBV3-1 (or the pseudogene TRBV3-2) and TRBJ1-2; 8 bases line up with TRBD1. This CDR3 is 13 amino acids long. From germline, CDR1 is LGHDT and CDR2 YNNKEL (reference sequence). The J segment lost 2 bases and the V segment lost 6 bases, leaving 2 bases of the junction unmatched. CDR3 in amino acids: CASRRQGNYGYTF. CDR3 coding DNA: TGTGCCAGCAGAAGACAGGGGAACTATGGCTACACCTTC.

The chain uses TRBV5-4 and TRBJ1-2, with 9 positions matching TRBD1. CDR3 length: 17 residues. With 0 bases clipped from V and 1 base from J, the junction kept 7 bases outside the gene matches. Germline V lookup: CDR1 SGHNT, CDR2 YYREEE (reference sequence). CDR3 coding DNA: TGTGCCAGCAGCTTGGCCTTGACAGGGGGGAGTAACTATGGCTACACCTTC. Translated: CASSLALTGGSNYGYTF.

The chain joins TRBV29-1 to TRBJ1-1; D is unclear. The CDR3 is 13 residues long. Germline V gene sequence: CDR1 SQVTM, CDR2 ANQGSEA. V gave up 6 bases and J gave up 0 bases, with 11 bases separating them. The CDR3 bases are TGCAGCGTCCTCGTAGCCCTGAACACTGAAGCTTTCTTT. Translating it yields CSVLVALNTEAFF.

This chain joins TRBV4-1 and TRBJ1-2; D uncertain. Germline assignment: CDR1 MGHRA and CDR2 YSYEKL. With 2 bases removed from V and 7 bases from J, the gap between germline ends came to 17 bases. The CDR3 consists of 15 residues. CDR3 bases: TGCGCCAGCAGCCAACTCGAGACATGGAATTTTGGCTACACCTTC. The encoded protein is CASSQLETWNFGYTF.

The chain is built from TRBV5-4 and TRBJ2-3, with TRBD2 matching over 7 bases. The CDR3 runs to 15 residues. Germline V gene data show CDR1 as SGHNT and CDR2 as YYREEE (reference sequence). The V gene end was trimmed by 1 base and the J gene end by 1 base; junction bases not matched to a gene: 3. CDR3 DNA: TGTGCCAGCAGCTTGATAACTAGCGGCACAGATACGCAGTATTTT. It yields the protein CASSLITSGTDTQYF.

The chain carries TRBV6-6 and TRBJ1-6, with 9 bases aligning to TRBD1. The CDR3 runs 14 residues. Germline assignment: CDR1 MNHNY and CDR2 SVGAGI (reference sequence). Germline trimming cut 5 bases from V and 7 bases from J; bases unmatched to any gene: 3. The CDR3 sequence is CASSIDRGNSPLHF. The DNA of the CDR3 is TGTGCCAGCAGTATCGACAGGGGGAATTCACCCCTCCACTTT.

About this clone itself: This likely comes from a read error, as the CDR3 has no conserved phenylalanine or tryptophan at its end. The DNA is omitted, as the CDR3 cannot be located on it reliably, and the CDR3 follows TCRdb's listing. The genes are TRBV5-1 and TRBJ1-2. Per germline, CDR1 SGHRS and CDR2 YFSETQ. Both ends counted, the CDR3 spans 13 residues. The CDR3 loop is CASSLDGSDFPRP.

The CDR3 sequence: CASSLTSSTDTQYF. Written as DNA, the CDR3 is TGTGCCAGCAGCTTAACTAGTAGCACAGATACGCAGTATTTT. This sequence joins TRBV11-3 and TRBJ2-3; D perhaps matches TRBD2 (5 bases). V shed 2 bases and J shed 0 bases, with 6 bases lying between them. Germline CDR1 and CDR2: SGHNT and YENEEA. The CDR3 extends over 14 amino acids.

V and J are TRBV14 and TRBJ1-1; no firm D call. This CDR3 comprises 13 residues. CDR1 and CDR2 from the germline V gene are SGHDN and FVKESK. Trimming took off 0 bases at V and 5 bases at J, with 7 bases between the two ends. Here the CDR3 reads CASSQDLRTEAFF. The CDR3 DNA sequence: TGTGCCAGCAGCCAAGATCTAAGAACTGAAGCTTTCTTT.

The chain combines TRBV28 with TRBJ2-6; D possibly corresponds to TRBD1 (6 bases). The CDR3 spans 15 residues. Trimming shortened V by 5 bases and J by 0 bases, and 8 bases separated the two germline ends. Germline-derived CDR1 and CDR2 are MDHEN and SYDVKM. The CDR3 DNA reads TGTGCCAGCAGTCCGGACAGCTCTGGGGCCAACGTCCTGACTTTC. It translates to CASSPDSSGANVLTF.

With respect to this clone: Other DNA sequences in this sample translate to the same CDR3. V is TRBV6-5 and J is TRBJ2-3; 11 nucleotides line up with TRBD2. The CDR3 has 15 residues. Germline lookup yields CDR1 MNHEY and CDR2 SVGAGI. V gave up 5 bases and J gave up 2 bases; unmatched junction bases: 3. CDR3 in amino acids: CASSRSGGDTDTQYF. The CDR3 nucleotides read TGTGCCAGCAGTCGTAGCGGGGGGGACACAGATACGCAGTATTTT.

This chain joins TRBV30 and TRBJ1-3, with 7 positions matching TRBD1. The J segment lost 1 base and the V segment lost 5 bases, leaving 2 bases of the junction unmatched. Germline loops: CDR1 GTSNPN, CDR2 SVGIG (reference sequence). The CDR3 spans 13 residues. This CDR3 is CAWPGQSGNTIYF. CDR3 nucleotides: TGTGCCTGGCCGGGACAGTCTGGAAACACCATATATTTT.

V gene TRBV15 combines with J gene TRBJ1-3; 7 bases fit TRBD1. Germline values: CDR1 LNHNV, CDR2 YYDKDF (reference sequence). J gave up 5 bases and V 5 bases, and 12 bases lay outside the gene matches. CDR3 size: 16 residues. CDR3 sequence reads: CATSERTGTDRNTIYF. The CDR3 region has the DNA TGTGCCACCAGCGAGCGAACCGGGACAGATAGAAACACCATATATTTT.